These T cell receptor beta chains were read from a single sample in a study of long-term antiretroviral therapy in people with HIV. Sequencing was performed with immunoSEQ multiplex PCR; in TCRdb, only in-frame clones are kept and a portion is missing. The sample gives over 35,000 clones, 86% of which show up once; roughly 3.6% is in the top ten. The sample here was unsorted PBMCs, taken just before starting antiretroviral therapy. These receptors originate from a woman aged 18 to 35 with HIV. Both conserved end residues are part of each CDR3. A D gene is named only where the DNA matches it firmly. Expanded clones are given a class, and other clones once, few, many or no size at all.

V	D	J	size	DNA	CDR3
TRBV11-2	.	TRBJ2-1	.	TGTGCCAGCAGCCCCCGGTTATACCAGGCTTACAATGAGCAGTTCTTC	CASSPRLYQAYNEQFF
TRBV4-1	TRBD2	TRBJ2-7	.	TGCGCCAGCAGTCCGTTTAGCGGGGCCTCCTACGAGCAGTACTTC	CASSPFSGASYEQYF
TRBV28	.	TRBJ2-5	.	TGTGCCAGCACCTTCTTGGGGGCGCAGGAGACCCAGTACTTC	CASTFLGAQETQYF
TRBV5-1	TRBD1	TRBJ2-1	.	TGCGCCAGCAGCCCTAATCGGGACAGGGTTAACAATGAGCAGTTCTTC	CASSPNRDRVNNEQFF
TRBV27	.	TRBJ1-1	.	TGTGCCAGCAGAAACACAGGTGCATCTGAAGCTTTCTTT	CASRNTGASEAFF
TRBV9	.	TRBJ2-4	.	TGTGCCAGCAGCGACTACGGGACTGGTGCAAGCCTTCAGTACTTC	CASSDYGTGASLQYF
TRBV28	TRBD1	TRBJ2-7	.	TGTGCCAGCAGTTTATGGGGACAGGGGGGCCCCTCGAACGAGCAGTACTTC	CASSLWGQGGPSNEQYF
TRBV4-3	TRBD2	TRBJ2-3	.	TGCGCCAGCAGCCAAGAGCCAGCGGGAGGGGTGGTCGATACGCAGTATTTT	CASSQEPAGGVVDTQYF
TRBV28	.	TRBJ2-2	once	TGTGCCAGCAGCTTCCGTGCCCCGACCGGGGAGCTGTTTTTT	CASSFRAPTGELFF
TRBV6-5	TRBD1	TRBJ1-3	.	TGTGCCAGCAGTTACGGACAGGGTATAGGAAACACCATATATTTT	CASSYGQGIGNTIYF
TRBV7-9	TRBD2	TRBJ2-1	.	TGTGCCAGCAGCTCGCGACTAGCGGGAGGGGACAATGAGCAGTTCTTC	CASSSRLAGGDNEQFF
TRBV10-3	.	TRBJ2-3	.	TGTGCCACCAACAGGGGGGAGGGGGCAGATACGCAGTATTTT	CATNRGEGADTQYF
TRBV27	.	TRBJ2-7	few	TGTGCCAGCAGTTTAGGGGGCGAGCAGTACTTC	CASSLGGEQYF
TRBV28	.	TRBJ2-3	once	TGTGCCAGCAGTCCCATCGGACAGCCCACAGATACGCAGTATTTT	CASSPIGQPTDTQYF
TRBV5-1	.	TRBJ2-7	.	TGCGCCAGCAGCTCTACACCAGGGCGCGAGCAGTACTTC	CASSSTPGREQYF
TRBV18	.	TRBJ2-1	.	TGTGCCAGCTCACCCGCGGAGTCGGGGCACAATGAGCAGTTCTTC	CASSPAESGHNEQFF
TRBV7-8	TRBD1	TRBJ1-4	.	TGTGCCAGCAGCTTAGACAGGGGGTTCATCTCAACTAATGAAAAACTGTTTTTT	CASSLDRGFISTNEKLFF
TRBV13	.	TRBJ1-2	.	TGTGCCAGCAGCTTTGGTCAGGGTAGGGGCTACACCTTC	CASSFGQGRGYTF
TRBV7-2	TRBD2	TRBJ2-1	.	TGTGCCAGCAGCTTAGGACTAGCGGGAATTTTCGAGCAGTTCTTC	CASSLGLAGIFEQFF
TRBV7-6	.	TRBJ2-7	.	TGTGCCAGCAGCTTAGCGCTAGCTCCTCCGCACGAGCAGTACTTC	CASSLALAPPHEQYF
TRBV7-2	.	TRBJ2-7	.	TGTGCCAGCAGCCCCTCTAGGTCCTACGAGCAGTACTTC	CASSPSRSYEQYF
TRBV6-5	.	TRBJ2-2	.	TGTGCCAGCAGTTACTCTAACACCGGGGAGCTGTTTTTT	CASSYSNTGELFF
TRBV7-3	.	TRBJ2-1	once	TGTGCCAGCAGCTCCCTTACGGAGGGCCGTTTCGATGAGCAGTTCTTC	CASSSLTEGRFDEQFF
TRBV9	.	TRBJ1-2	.	TGTGCCAGCAGTTCAGGGGCCCCCGATGGCTACACCTTC	CASSSGAPDGYTF
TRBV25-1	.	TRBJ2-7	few	TGTGCCAGCAGTGCGGGCCCCCGGGGCGGACAAAAATTC	CASSAGPRGGQKF
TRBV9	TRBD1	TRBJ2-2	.	TGTGCCAGCAGCGTAAGGGGACAGGCCGGGGAGCTGTTTTTT	CASSVRGQAGELFF